The following is a T cell receptor (beta chain) sequence with its context. Its antigen is undetermined. A much larger clone lies a single base off, so this may be a read error. Via MiXCR, TCRdb re-called the 5' RACE reads, giving one row per CDR3 protein. Found here are 15,000 or so distinct CDR3 sequences, around a fifth of them singletons; the top ten hold 50% to 60%. The data stem from a study of T-cell memory formation after mild COVID-19. Study at large: The study found TCR clusters largely donor specific. Study-wide findings and caveats: CD8+ contracting clones occupied EMRA, while CD4+ ones occupied mainly CM and EM. Prior to infection, memory already included some responding clones, suggesting cross-reactive memory joined. Clones that contracted from day 15 to 85 had balanced CD4/CD8; later expanders were CD4+ biased.

The CDR3 is 13 residues long. V was clipped by 8 bases and J by 8 bases, with 18 bases between them. CDR1 and CDR2 (germline): SGHTA, FQGTGA. The receptor was isolated from a man aged 18 to 30 who had mild COVID-19 (a few samples of this study predate the infection). Cell type and time point are not known. Specimen: PBMCs or a T cell subset sorted from them (not recorded which). V and J are TRBV7-3 and TRBJ1-2; possibly TRBD1 for D (5 bases). CDR3 in amino acids: CASGYGGAAGYTF. CDR3 DNA: TGTGCCAGCGGGTATGGGGGTGCGGCCGGCTACACCTTC. Drawing the rest from reference TRBV7-3 and TRBJ1-2, the complete variable domain is GAGVSQTPSNKVTEKGKYVELRCDPISGHTALYWYRQSLGQGPEFLIYFQGTGAADDSGLPNDRFFAVRPEGSVSTLKIQRTERGDSAVYLCASGYGGAAGYTFGSGTRLTVV.